This T cell receptor beta chain stems from a study of cytotoxic CD8 clonotypes in ibrutinib-treated CLL. Study details: Response sampling occurred after a median around 12 months of treatment (range 6 to 36).

Depth targeted 1 in 200,000 to 1 in 1 million T cells, averaging approximately 10x coverage per clonotype. Sequenced by immunoSEQ multiplex PCR; TCRdb stores in-frame clones only, minus some. This repertoire shows some 200,000 clones, more than 65% found once; its top ten account for about 6.4%. The ends were cut back, 4 bases at V and 3 bases at J, with 10 bases in the middle. The CDR3 length is 13 residues. Looked up from germline, CDR1 is SGHRS and CDR2 is YFSETQ. The genes are TRBV5-1 and TRBJ1-2; no definite D call. Sequencing was performed on PBMCs, taken after 12 months of ibrutinib treatment. The TCR was taken from a human donor with chronic lymphocytic leukemia. The CDR3 sequence: CASSALTDYGYTF. The CDR3 bases are TGCGCCAGCAGCGCCCTAACTGACTATGGCTACACCTTC.